These T cell receptor beta chains were read from a single sample in a study of T cell responses to AZD1222 COVID-19 vaccine. Using immunoSEQ multiplex PCR, the repertoire was profiled, and TCRdb retains in-frame clones only, with some absent. The sample has about 84,000 clones, roughly 87% seen once; the top ten hold approximately 1.6%. Sequencing was performed on peripheral blood, taken on day 0 of AZD1222 vaccination. Receptors were obtained from an adult in good health. The CDR3 runs from the conserved cysteine through the conserved F or W. D genes are given only for firm matches. Clone sizes are given selectively: once, few, many, or a class where the clone is expanded.

>-|-|TRBV7-8|TRBJ2-2
CASSPGGELFF
TGTGCCAGCAGCCCAGGCGGGGAGCTGTTTTTT
>-|-|TRBV7-9|TRBJ1-4
CASSLATRGFLSEKLFF
TGTGCCAGCAGCTTAGCAACGAGGGGGTTCCTAAGTGAAAAACTGTTTTTT
>once|-|TRBV12-3/TRBV12-4|TRBJ2-3
CASLQGAADTQYF
TGTGCCAGCCTTCAAGGGGCTGCAGATACGCAGTATTTT
>once|-|TRBV18|TRBJ1-2
CASSSRDPGYGYTF
TGTGCCAGCTCCTCTAGGGATCCCGGCTATGGCTACACCTTC
>-|-|TRBV5-1|TRBJ2-5
CASSLGPGAVRETQYF
TGCGCCAGCAGCTTGGGGCCTGGGGCGGTCAGAGAGACCCAGTACTTC
>-|TRBD2|TRBV7-3|TRBJ2-1
CASSSGTGGNEQFF
TGTGCCAGCAGCTCCGGTACGGGGGGCAATGAGCAGTTCTTC
>once|-|TRBV29-1|TRBJ1-2
CSVEGPGQRVGYGYTF
TGCAGCGTTGAAGGGCCCGGACAGAGAGTAGGGTATGGCTACACCTTC
>-|-|TRBV9|TRBJ1-4
CASSLAPVGTNEKLFF
TGTGCCAGCAGCCTGGCCCCAGTGGGAACTAATGAAAAACTGTTTTTT
>few|-|TRBV2|TRBJ2-7
CASSEVDYEQYF
TGTGCCAGCAGTGAAGTGGATTACGAGCAGTACTTC
>-|-|TRBV10-3|TRBJ1-3
CATLREGNTIYF
TGTGCCACCCTTAGGGAGGGAAACACCATATATTTT
>-|TRBD1|TRBV6-5|TRBJ1-5
CASSHRDRVQPQHF
TGTGCCAGCAGCCACCGGGACAGGGTCCAGCCCCAGCATTTT
>once|TRBD2|TRBV12-5|TRBJ2-3
CASGLSGRIGTDTQYF
TGTGCTAGTGGGCTTAGCGGGAGGATCGGCACAGATACGCAGTATTTT
>-|TRBD1|TRBV5-4|TRBJ2-1
CASSRGGQGGLYEQFF
TGTGCCAGCAGCCGTGGCGGACAGGGGGGACTGTACGAGCAGTTCTTC
>-|-|TRBV2|TRBJ1-2
CASSDQSNYGYTF
TGTGCCAGCAGTGATCAATCTAACTATGGCTACACCTTC
>once|-|TRBV27|TRBJ1-1
CASSLRSGAEAFF
TGTGCCAGCAGTTTACGGTCAGGCGCTGAAGCTTTCTTT
>-|-|TRBV4-2|TRBJ1-1
CASSQVGGEAFF
TGTGCCAGCAGCCAAGTAGGGGGGGAAGCTTTCTTT
>-|-|TRBV27|TRBJ2-7
CASTSRMNEQYF
TGTGCCAGCACCTCCAGGATGAACGAGCAGTACTTC
>-|TRBD1|TRBV7-3|TRBJ1-1
CASSQTGQGNTEAFF
TGTGCCAGCAGCCAGACGGGACAGGGGAACACTGAAGCTTTCTTT
>-|TRBD1|TRBV7-9|TRBJ1-1
CASSWDRAWDTEAFF
TGTGCCAGCAGCTGGGACAGGGCGTGGGACACTGAAGCTTTCTTT
>-|-|TRBV2|TRBJ1-2
CASSEWDSNYGYTF
TGTGCCAGCAGTGAATGGGACTCTAACTATGGCTACACCTTC
>-|TRBD1|TRBV5-4|TRBJ1-2
CASRRLGQGKYGYTF
TGTGCCAGCCGGCGTCTCGGACAGGGAAAGTATGGCTACACCTTC
>-|TRBD1|TRBV10-2|TRBJ1-1
CASKKKTGRTEAFF
TGCGCCAGCAAAAAAAAGACAGGGCGGACTGAAGCTTTCTTT
>-|TRBD1|TRBV5-1|TRBJ1-2
CASSLDGTGGSYGYTF
TGCGCCAGCAGCTTGGATGGGACAGGGGGCAGCTATGGCTACACCTTC
>-|-|TRBV2|TRBJ1-4
CASSPQSLLFF
TGTGCCAGCAGCCCTCAGTCGCTCTTGTTTTTT